This T cell receptor beta chain was identified during a study of STAT5B mutations in CD4+ large granular lymphocyte leukemia. Study-wide background: The CDR3 'QG' motif was associated with a particular HLA allele among healthy donors.

Findings of the study overall: CD4-sorted patient repertoires seemed more clonal than healthy CD4+ repertoires.

The V gene lost 0 bases and the J gene lost 4 bases, with 6 bases spanning the gap. The CDR3 consists of 13 residues. Germline V gene sequence: CDR1 KGHSH, CDR2 LQKENI. With regard to this clone: The antigen is unknown.

Sequencing was at survey level. Sequencing used immunoSEQ multiplex PCR; TCRdb keeps in-frame clones, though not all of them. The table includes tens of thousands of clones, around 72% detected once. The rearrangement joins TRBV18 to TRBJ1-2; unclear D gene. This TCR came from a human donor in good health. What was sequenced was CD4+ T cells from blood buffy coats. The CDR3 region has the DNA TGTGCCAGCTCACCACCTCTCTTCTATGGCTACACCTTC. It translates to CASSPPLFYGYTF.